These 17 T cell receptor beta chains came from one sample sequenced in a study of blood T cell repertoires in COVID-19. Profiled with immunoSEQ multiplex PCR; TCRdb holds only in-frame clones, not every one. The data hold fewer than 95,000 clones, with approximately 89% observed a single time. What was sequenced was peripheral blood. Receptor source: a man between 60 and 75 years old with acute or convalescent COVID-19.

This sequence joins TRBV24-1 and TRBJ2-6; weak D call: TRBD2 (5 bases). Germline CDR1 is KGHDR and CDR2 is SFDVKD. The CDR3 runs to 15 residues. V lost 6 bases, J lost 4 bases, and 12 bases lay in between. DNA of the CDR3: TGTGCCACCAGTTATGCGGGTAGCGGGGCCAACGTCCTGACTTTC. This codes for CATSYAGSGANVLTF.

This sequence joins TRBV15 and TRBJ2-7, with 7 positions matching TRBD2. This CDR3 spans 14 amino acids. V was clipped by 8 bases and J by 4 bases; unmatched bases: 11. CDR1 is LNHNV, CDR2 YYDKDF, per germline (reference sequence). The CDR3 reads CATDRGAGAYEQYF. The CDR3, as DNA: TGTGCCACCGATCGTGGGGCGGGAGCTTACGAGCAGTACTTC.

The chain links TRBV14 to TRBJ2-7, with 7 bases lining up with TRBD1. The CDR3 has 16 residues. From germline, CDR1 is SGHDN and CDR2 FVKESK. With 4 bases clipped from V and 4 bases from J, the junction kept 13 bases outside the gene matches. CDR3 region: CASSRTISGGEYEQYF. The CDR3 bases are TGTGCCAGCAGCCGAACCATTTCAGGGGGAGAGTACGAGCAGTACTTC. The whole variable domain, remainder taken from reference TRBV14 and TRBJ2-7, is EAGVTQFPSHSVIEKGQTVTLRCDPISGHDNLYWYRRVMGKEIKFLLHFVKESKQDESGMPNNRFLAERTGGTYSTLKVQPAELEDSGVYFCASSRTISGGEYEQYFGPGTRLTVT.

The chain is built from TRBV21-1 and TRBJ1-2; the table's D call of TRBD1 was not tested on the DNA. TRBV21-1 has pseudogene status. This CDR3 is 17 amino acids long. The CDR3 DNA reads as TGTGCCAGCAGCAATAGGAACATCGGGACAGGTCTTTTTGGCTACACCTTC. Translated: CASSNRNIGTGLFGYTF.

The chain uses TRBV27 and TRBJ2-1; D may be TRBD2 (6 bases). The CDR3 spans 19 residues. Germline CDR1 is MNHEY and CDR2 is SMNVEV (reference sequence). V dropped 3 bases and J dropped 5 bases, with 26 bases sitting between them. CDR3 loop: CASSLVANYGGGDDNEQFF. The CDR3, as DNA: TGTGCCAGCAGTTTGGTAGCAAACTATGGGGGAGGAGACGACAATGAGCAGTTCTTC.

The V call is TRBV19, the J call TRBJ2-1; 8 bases align to TRBD2. Germline V lookup: CDR1 LNHDA, CDR2 SQIVND (reference sequence). This CDR3 has 15 residues. V trimming: 4 bases; J trimming: 6 bases; junction bases outside the gene matches: 8. The CDR3 nucleotides are TGTGCCAGTAGTACTACCGGGACTAGGGGCAATGAGCAGTTCTTC. Amino acid sequence: CASSTTGTRGNEQFF.

V usage is TRBV5-6 and J usage is TRBJ2-2; 7 positions agree with TRBD2. With 2 bases clipped from V and 4 bases from J, the junction kept 8 bases outside the gene matches. Germline V gives CDR1 SGHDT, CDR2 YYEEEE. The CDR3 consists of 16 residues. CDR3 residues: CASSFRASGTTGELFF. The DNA for the CDR3 is TGTGCCAGCAGCTTTAGAGCTAGCGGAACCACCGGGGAGCTGTTTTTT.

The chain joins TRBV18 to TRBJ1-2; D is unresolved. Trimming removed 3 bases from V and 8 bases from J, with 19 bases in between. Germline V gene data show CDR1 as KGHSH and CDR2 as LQKENI. The CDR3 contains 15 residues. The CDR3 DNA reads as TGTGCCAGCTCACCTCAGGCCGACACGCTCCAAGGCTACACCTTC. Protein sequence: CASSPQADTLQGYTF.

The chain is built from TRBV27 and TRBJ2-1; the D gene is possibly TRBD1 (6 bases). From germline, CDR1 is MNHEY and CDR2 SMNVEV (reference sequence). V lost 6 bases and J 6 bases, leaving 18 bases between the germline ends. CDR3 length: 15 residues. The CDR3 DNA reads TGTGCCAGCAGGGCTCGGACAGCCGTTGGCAATGAGCAGTTCTTC. Translated: CASRARTAVGNEQFF.

This chain connects TRBV5-1 to TRBJ1-2, with TRBD1 as a possible D gene (6 bases). The V end lost 5 bases, the J end lost 8 bases, and 19 bases lay between the germline ends. Germline V gene data show CDR1 as SGHRS and CDR2 as YFSETQ. CDR3 size: 14 residues. CDR3 region: CASSPGQISEGYTF. The CDR3, as DNA: TGCGCCAGCAGTCCTGGACAGATCTCCGAGGGCTACACCTTC.

This sequence joins TRBV30 and TRBJ1-1; no reliable D call. Germline CDR1 reads GTSNPN; CDR2 reads SVGIG (reference sequence). This CDR3 region has 13 residues. V was shortened by 0 bases and J by 6 bases, with 11 bases between the two germline ends. The CDR3 loop is CAWSVSLEAEAFF. The CDR3 DNA is TGTGCCTGGAGTGTAAGTCTAGAGGCTGAAGCTTTCTTT. The variable domain in full, completed from reference TRBV30 and TRBJ1-1, reads SQTIHQWPATLVQPVGSPLSLECTVEGTSNPNLYWYRQAAGRGLQLLFYSVGIGQISSEVPQNLSASRPQDRQFILSSKKLLLSDSGFYLCAWSVSLEAEAFFGQGTRLTVV.

The chain employs TRBV18 and TRBJ2-7; 8 bases fit TRBD1. The V and J ends lost 1 base and 4 bases, in that order; junction bases with no gene match: 9. CDR3 length: 16 residues. Germline values: CDR1 KGHSH, CDR2 LQKENI. This chain's CDR3 is CASSPLGTGIGYEQYF. The CDR3 nucleotides are TGTGCCAGCTCACCACTTGGGACAGGCATTGGTTACGAGCAGTACTTC.

This rearrangement joins TRBV19 to TRBJ2-3; 8 nucleotides match TRBD2. The ends lost 8 bases at V and 4 bases at J; junction bases unmatched: 11. Germline V lookup: CDR1 LNHDA, CDR2 SQIVND (reference sequence). The CDR3 is 15 amino acids. The CDR3 sequence: CASWGSGEVPDTQYF. The CDR3 DNA is TGTGCCAGTTGGGGTAGCGGGGAGGTCCCAGATACGCAGTATTTT.

The rearrangement links TRBV20-1 to TRBJ1-1; D gene ambiguous. The CDR3 consists of 11 residues. Trimming stripped 6 bases from V and 2 bases from J, with 7 bases between. Germline values: CDR1 DFQATT, CDR2 SNEGSKA (reference sequence). CDR3: CSALRNTEAFF. In DNA, the CDR3 is TGCAGTGCCCTTCGTAACACTGAAGCTTTCTTT.

The V call is TRBV10-1, the J call TRBJ2-7; 14 nucleotides agree with TRBD2. The V and J ends lost 4 bases and 10 bases, in that order; junction bases with no gene match: 3. CDR3 size: 13 residues. Germline CDR1 WNHNN, CDR2 SYGVQD (reference sequence). This CDR3 is CASSAGLAGEQYF. In DNA form, the CDR3 reads TGCGCCAGCAGTGCGGGACTAGCGGGGGAACAGTACTTC.

The V gene is TRBV6-5, the J gene TRBJ1-2, with 9 bases that match TRBD1. The CDR3 sequence is 14 residues long. The J segment lost 7 bases and the V segment lost 5 bases, leaving 8 bases of the junction unmatched. Germline assignment: CDR1 MNHEY and CDR2 SVGAGI. DNA of the CDR3: TGTGCCAGCAGTCGGGACAGGGTTTCTTCTGGCTACACCTTC. It is translated as CASSRDRVSSGYTF.

The V gene is TRBV9, the J gene TRBJ1-4, with unresolved D. The germline V gene has CDR1 SGDLS and CDR2 YYNGEE. This CDR3 has 13 residues. Trimming took off 0 bases at V and 8 bases at J, with 8 bases between the two ends. The CDR3 sequence is CASSVDRGEKLFF. Here the CDR3 DNA reads TGTGCCAGCAGCGTAGACAGAGGGGAAAAACTGTTTTTT. The full variable domain, its missing parts supplied by reference TRBV9 and TRBJ1-4, is DSGVTQTPKHLITATGQRVTLRCSPRSGDLSVYWYQQSLDQGLQFLIQYYNGEERAKGNILERFSAQQFPDLHSELNLSSLELGDSALYFCASSVDRGEKLFFGSGTQLSVL.